This TCR beta chain was profiled in a study of early T cells in non-severe SARS-CoV-2 infection. Ten or more counts support this clonotype. The CDR3 has 12 residues. Looked up from germline, CDR1 is SQVTM and CDR2 is ANQGSEA. The V end lost 6 bases, the J end lost 5 bases, and 10 bases lay between the germline ends. TCRdb re-analysed the 5' RACE reads in MiXCR, keeping a single row per CDR3 protein. This table holds tens of thousands of distinct CDR3 sequences, 8% to 11% found once. Sequenced input: whole blood. This TCR was recovered from an adult who was a healthcare worker with PCR-confirmed SARS-CoV-2 infection or an uninfected control (not recorded which). The chain combines TRBV29-1 with TRBJ2-2, with a possible D match to TRBD1 (5 bases). CDR3 coding DNA: TGCAGCGTGAGTCCAGGGACCGGGGAGCTGTTTTTT. Translated, it gives CSVSPGTGELFF.